The entry that follows covers one T cell receptor beta chain sequence. No antigen is known for it. This entry belongs to a study of T cell responses to AZD1222 COVID-19 vaccine. Notes on the study in general: Two doses of AZD1222 preceded a rise in Spike-specific TCR breadth and depth.

V was clipped by 2 bases and J by 0 bases, with 14 bases between them. CDR1 and CDR2 from the germline V gene are KGHSH and LQKENI. This CDR3 region has 16 residues. Measured with immunoSEQ multiplex PCR; TCRdb has only the in-frame clones, and not every one. The table has about 120,000 clones, approximately 88% seen once. This TCR was recovered from an adult in good health. The chain joins TRBV18 to TRBJ2-7; D is unclear. The sample was peripheral blood, taken on day 0 of AZD1222 vaccination. The CDR3 spells CASSPKAFQSSYEQYF. CDR3 bases: TGTGCCAGCTCACCAAAAGCTTTCCAGAGCTCCTACGAGCAGTACTTC.